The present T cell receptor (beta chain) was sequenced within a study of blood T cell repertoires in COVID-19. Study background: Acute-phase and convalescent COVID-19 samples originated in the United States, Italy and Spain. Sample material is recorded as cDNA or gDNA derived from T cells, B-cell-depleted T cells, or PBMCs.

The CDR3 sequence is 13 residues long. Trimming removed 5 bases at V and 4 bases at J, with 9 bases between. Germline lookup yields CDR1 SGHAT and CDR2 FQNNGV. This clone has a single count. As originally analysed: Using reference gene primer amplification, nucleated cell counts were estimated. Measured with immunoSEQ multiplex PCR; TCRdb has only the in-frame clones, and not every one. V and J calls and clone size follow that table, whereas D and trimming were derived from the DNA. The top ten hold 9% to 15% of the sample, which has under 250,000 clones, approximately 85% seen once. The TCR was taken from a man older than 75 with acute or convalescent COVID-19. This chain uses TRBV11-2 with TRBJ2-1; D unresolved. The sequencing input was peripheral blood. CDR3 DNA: TGTGCCAGCAGCCTCGATCAGTACAATGAGCAGTTCTTC. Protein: CASSLDQYNEQFF.